The 17 T cell receptor gamma chains below come from one sample, sequenced in a study of gammadelta T cells in human blood. TCRdb reprocessed the RT-PCR reads through CATT. Among 200 to 250 gamma-chain clones listed, approximately 5.8% were seen once. The sample consisted of non-Vgamma9Vdelta2 gamma-delta T cells from infant blood. The receptors derive from a human donor.

This sequence joins TRGV2 and TRGJ1 or TRGJ2. The CDR3 has 16 residues. The trim removed 0 bases at V and 2 bases at J, leaving 10 bases unmatched. Per the germline V gene, CDR1 is EGSNGY and CDR2 is YDSYNSKV. In nucleotides, the CDR3 is TGTGCCACCTGGGACGGGCCCATCGCGGATTATTATAAGAAACTCTTT. Amino acids: CATWDGPIADYYKKLF.

This clone is labeled large (0.1 to 1%). This chain links TRGV5 with TRGJ1 or TRGJ2. The CDR3 spans 13 residues. Germline V lookup: CDR1 VINAFY, CDR2 YDVSNSKD. Trimming removed 0 bases from V and 1 base from J; junction bases left unmatched: 0. The CDR3 nucleotides are TGTGCCACCTGGGACAGGAATTATTATAAGAAACTCTTT. This gives the protein CATWDRNYYKKLF.

This clone turned up a few times. This is likely an artifact of a read error, given a far larger clone one base away. In the same sample, other DNA sequences code for this CDR3. V is TRGV4 and J is TRGJP2. The J gene, not given by TCRdb, was assigned here from a germline match of the nucleotide sequence. The CDR3 loop spans 15 amino acids. The J segment lost 1 base and the V segment lost 1 base, leaving 3 bases of the junction unmatched. Germline CDR1 is EGSTGY and CDR2 is YDSYTSSV. DNA of the CDR3: TGTGCCACCTGGGATGGACGTAGTAGTGATTGGATCAAGACGTTT. Amino acid sequence: CATWDGRSSDWIKTF.

This clone has just a few counts. A far larger clone is only one base removed, so a read error is likely. This sample also contains other DNA sequences that code for the same CDR3. V and J are TRGV9 and TRGJP. The germline V gene encodes CDR1 GITISATS and CDR2 ISYDGTV (reference sequence). The CDR3 sequence is 16 residues long. CDR3 sequence (DNA): TGTGCCTTGTGGGAGAAGCAAGAGTTGGGCAAAAAAATCAAGGTATTC. Its translation: CALWEKQELGKKIKVF.

Points on this clone: A single base is all that separates this from a far larger clone, so a read error is likely. The chain employs TRGV4 and TRGJ1 or TRGJ2. The J gene was not available in TCRdb and was assigned here by matching the DNA to germline segments. Germline V gene lookup returns CDR1 EGSTGY and CDR2 YDSYTSSV. CDR3 length: 13 amino acids. CDR3: CATWDGGYYKKLF. The CDR3 DNA sequence: TGTGCCACATGGGATGGGGGATATTATAAGAAACTCTTT.

The table lists this clone with a few counts. This is likely an artifact of a read error, given a far larger clone one base away. Other DNA sequences of this sample code for an identical CDR3. This sequence joins TRGV4 and TRGJ1 or TRGJ2. The CDR3 is made up of 13 amino acids. Germline CDR1 is EGSTGY and CDR2 is YDSYTSSV. In DNA, the CDR3 is TGTGCCACATGGGACGGGACCTTCTATAAGAAACTCTTT. This encodes CATWDGTFYKKLF.

By its share, this clone is large. The V and J genes are TRGV9 and TRGJP. V was pared by 0 bases and J by 11 bases, with 13 bases of the junction left unmatched. This CDR3 has 18 residues. Germline lookup yields CDR1 GITISATS and CDR2 ISYDGTV (reference sequence). The CDR3 spells CALWEVLSGELGKKIKVF. CDR3 nucleotide sequence: TGTGCCTTGTGGGAGGTGCTAAGTGGTGAGCTGGGCAAAAAAATCAAGGTATTT.

This clone was observed a few times. The protein in TCRdb stems from a much larger clone and differs at residue 4 from this DNA's translation, likely a read error; here the protein is translated from the DNA. The gene calls are TRGV5 and TRGJ1 or TRGJ2. The J gene, absent from TCRdb, was called here by matching the DNA to germline. The CDR3 runs to 13 residues. Germline V gene data show CDR1 as VINAFY and CDR2 as YDVSNSKD. CDR3 in amino acids: CATGDRRQYKKLF. The DNA of the CDR3 is TGTGCCACCGGGGACAGGCGGCAGTATAAGAAACTCTTT.

This clone was counted a few times. TCRdb records a much larger clone's protein for this DNA, with a difference at residue 3 that likely arises from a read error; the protein given is the translation of the DNA. The chain is built from TRGV4 and TRGJP1. This CDR3 is 11 amino acids long. The germline gives CDR1 EGSTGY, CDR2 YDSYTSSV. The CDR3 here is CAAWDRWFKIF. CDR3 DNA: TGTGCCGCCTGGGATCGTTGGTTCAAGATATTT.

A note on this clone: A single base separates this from a much larger clone, so it may be a read error. This chain joins TRGV9 and TRGJ1 or TRGJ2. The CDR3 has 14 amino acids. Germline values: CDR1 GITISATS, CDR2 ISYDGTV (reference sequence). Here the CDR3 reads CAVWEIPNYYKKLF. Here the CDR3 DNA reads TGTGCCGTGTGGGAGATACCGAATTATTATAAGAAACTCTTT.

A note on this clone: The amino acid sequence in TCRdb belongs to a much larger clone and departs from this DNA's translation at residue 5, likely a sequencing read error; the sequence shown is translated from the DNA. The V call is TRGV2, the J call TRGJP2. Germline-derived CDR1 and CDR2 are EGSNGY and YDSYNSKV. The CDR3 totals 14 residues. CDR3 sequence (DNA): TGTGCCACCTGGGGCGGGCGGGGTGATTGGATCAAGACGTTT. Its translation is CATWGGRGDWIKTF.

This clone has just a few counts. TCRdb shows a much larger clone's protein in place of this DNA's translation, and the two differ at residue 4, likely through a read error; the protein shown is translated from the DNA. The V gene reported is TRGV4; the J gene is uncalled. This CDR3 has 13 amino acids. CDR1 and CDR2 (germline): EGSTGY, YDSYTSSV. Here the CDR3 reads CATGDGQGHNKLF. The CDR3 DNA is TGTGCCACCGGGGATGGGCAAGGACATAACAAACTCTTT.

This clone is judged hyperexpanded. Called V gene: TRGV2; the J gene was not called. Germline V gene lookup returns CDR1 EGSNGY and CDR2 YDSYNSKV. The CDR3 extends over 13 amino acids. CDR3 nucleotides: TGTGCCACCTGGGACGGGGGGATTATAAGAATTCTCTTT. Translation: CATWDGGIIRILF.

By its share, this clone is large. The rearrangement uses TRGV4 and TRGJ1 or TRGJ2. Germline-derived CDR1 and CDR2 are EGSTGY and YDSYTSSV. The CDR3 spans 12 residues. V lost 4 bases, J lost 7 bases, and 7 bases stayed unmatched. The CDR3 bases are TGTGCCACCTGGGACGGGTACTATAAGAAACTCTTT. The encoded protein is CATWDGYYKKLF.

Details on this clone: A far larger clone is a single base away, which makes a read error likely. It is unclear where the CDR3 begins or ends on the DNA, so no DNA is shown, and the CDR3 is as TCRdb lists it. TRGV10 is the V gene, and the J gene was not called. TRGV10 is known as an ORF, though its function is uncertain. Ends included, the CDR3 has 33 residues. The CDR3 reads CAAWEYPRGGIRNSLAVEQHLLSQVSIGRIQHF.

This clone counts as hyperexpanded. The same CDR3 can be traced to other DNA sequences in this sample. The chain is built from TRGV4 and TRGJP2. The V and J ends lost 0 bases and 5 bases, in that order; junction bases with no gene match: 3. This CDR3 has 14 amino acids. Germline V lookup: CDR1 EGSTGY, CDR2 YDSYTSSV. CDR3: CATWDGPSDWIKTF. DNA for the CDR3: TGTGCCACCTGGGATGGGCCGAGTGATTGGATCAAGACGTTT.

This clone has just a few counts. A read error likely explains why the TCRdb protein, taken from a much larger clone, differs from this DNA's translation at residue 5; the protein shown is translated from the DNA. The chain couples TRGV3 to TRGJ1 or TRGJ2. The V gene's germline CDR1 is VTNTFY and CDR2 YDVSTARD (reference sequence). Trimming at V came to 6 bases and at J to 2 bases, leaving 4 bases not matched to a gene. The CDR3 totals 12 residues. CDR3 protein: CATWYYYYKKLF. The DNA of the CDR3 is TGTGCCACCTGGTACTATTATTATAAGAAACTCTTT.